Listed here are 30 T cell receptor beta chains from one sample, sequenced in a study of identical twins. A single record per CDR3 protein comes from TCRdb applying MiXCR to the 5' RACE reads. The table lists 1.5 million to 2 million distinct CDR3 sequences, about 32% of them singletons. The specimen was cord blood. Receptors were obtained from a newborn girl in good health.

This clonotype was seen a handful of times. J is TRBJ1-2 and V is TRBV24-1, with 8 nucleotides matching TRBD1. The ends lost 4 bases at V and 8 bases at J; junction bases unmatched: 8. CDR1 KGHDR and CDR2 SFDVKD come from the germline V gene. This CDR3 region has 14 residues. The CDR3 region has the DNA TGTGCCACCAGTGAACGCCGGACAGGGAAAGGCTACACCTTC. Translation: CATSERRTGKGYTF.

This clonotype was picked up a small number of times. J is TRBJ1-1 and V is TRBV6-5, with a possible D match to TRBD1 (5 bases). V lost 0 bases and J lost 4, with 12 bases in between. The CDR3 has 15 residues. Germline V gives CDR1 MNHEY, CDR2 SVGAGI. The CDR3 sequence is CASSYSAGMVTEAFF. In DNA form, the CDR3 reads TGTGCCAGCAGTTACTCGGCAGGGATGGTCACTGAAGCTTTCTTT.

Details on this clonotype: A clone one base away is much larger, so this may be a read error. This chain links TRBV13 with TRBJ2-1, with D perhaps matching TRBD2 (5 bases). CDR3 length: 14 residues. In germline, CDR1 is PRHDT, CDR2 FYEKMQ (reference sequence). V lost 7 bases, J lost 1 base, and 11 bases lay in between. The DNA of the CDR3 is TGTGCCAGCACCAGGCGGGTTTCCTACAATGAGCAGTTCTTC. This encodes CASTRRVSYNEQFF.

The V call is TRBV4-2, the J call TRBJ2-3, with D perhaps TRBD1 (6 bases). The ends were cut back, 0 bases at V and 5 bases at J, with 12 bases in the middle. In germline, CDR1 is LGHNA, CDR2 YNFKEQ. This CDR3 region has 15 residues. The CDR3: CASSQDERGGDTQYF. In nucleotides, the CDR3 is TGTGCCAGCAGCCAAGATGAAAGAGGGGGAGATACGCAGTATTTT.

This chain uses TRBV6-1 with TRBJ2-7; weak D call: TRBD2 (5 bases). V lost 4 bases to trimming and J lost 3 bases, with 22 bases between them. The CDR3 covers 17 residues. Germline V gene data show CDR1 as MNHNS and CDR2 as SASEGT. CDR3 region: CASSARAGSLRHYEQYF. The CDR3 region has the DNA TGTGCCAGCAGTGCGAGGGCCGGGTCACTAAGGCACTACGAGCAGTACTTC.

This clonotype was observed a handful of times. V gene TRBV5-1 combines with J gene TRBJ2-5; the match to TRBD2 covers 11 bases. The CDR3 extends over 16 amino acids. Looked up from germline, CDR1 is SGHRS and CDR2 is YFSETQ. V shed 4 bases and J 4 bases; nucleotides not matched to a gene: 9. The CDR3 DNA follows: TGCGCCAGCAGCACGGGACTAGCGGAGATTGGAGAGACCCAGTACTTC. It encodes CASSTGLAEIGETQYF.

The CDR3 nucleotides read TGCAGTGCTAATCGTCCGCAGTACTTC. Encoded protein: CSANRPQYF. The genes are TRBV20-1 and TRBJ2-5; no definite D call. Germline values: CDR1 DFQATT, CDR2 SNEGSKA (reference sequence). The CDR3 is made up of 9 amino acids. The V and J ends lost 4 bases and 11 bases respectively, with 8 bases between them.

The rearrangement uses TRBV11-2 and TRBJ2-1; D is undetermined. Germline values: CDR1 SGHAT, CDR2 FQNNGV. V was cut by 1 base and J by 5 bases, with 9 bases left in between. CDR3 length: 14 residues. In DNA, the CDR3 is TGTGCCAGCAGCTTAGGGTCCAGAAACAATGAGCAGTTCTTC. As protein: CASSLGSRNNEQFF. Based on the CDR3 plus reference TRBV11-2 and TRBJ2-1, the full variable domain is EAGVAQSPRYKIIEKRQSVAFWCNPISGHATLYWYQQILGQGPKLLIQFQNNGVVDDSQLPKDRFSAERLKGVDSTLKIQPAKLEDSAVYLCASSLGSRNNEQFFGPGTRLTVL.

This clonotype was seen ten or more times. The rearrangement joins TRBV28 to TRBJ2-5, with 7 bases lining up with TRBD1. V dropped 5 bases and J dropped 3; count of bases not matched to a gene: 6. Germline assignment: CDR1 MDHEN and CDR2 SYDVKM. The CDR3 is 14 residues long. CDR3 sequence (DNA): TGTGCCAGCAGTGATTCAGGGGGTGAAGAGACCCAGTACTTC. Amino acid sequence: CASSDSGGEETQYF. The full variable domain, with the rest looked up from reference TRBV28 and TRBJ2-5, is DVKVTQSSRYLVKRTGEKVFLECVQDMDHENMFWYRQDPGLGLRLIYFSYDVKMKEKGDIPEGYSVSREKKERFSLILESASTNQTSMYLCASSDSGGEETQYFGPGTRLLVL.

This chain links TRBV14 with TRBJ2-5, with 8 bases lining up with TRBD1. Germline CDR1 reads SGHDN; CDR2 reads FVKESK. Trimming at V came to 0 bases and at J to 11 bases, leaving 14 bases not matched to a gene. The CDR3 consists of 16 residues. CDR3 sequence reads: CASSQDGQGRYNEQYF. The CDR3 DNA reads as TGTGCCAGCAGCCAAGACGGACAGGGACGATACAATGAGCAGTACTTC.

The sample holds a few counts of this clonotype. The chain's CDR3 is CASSQDRPGFAGGTDTQYF. Written as DNA, the CDR3 is TGTGCCAGCAGCCAAGATCGCCCCGGGTTTGCGGGCGGCACAGATACGCAGTATTTT. The chain links TRBV4-2 to TRBJ2-3; perhaps TRBD2 as D (5 bases). This CDR3 is 19 amino acids long. V was pared by 0 bases and J by 1 base, with 20 bases between. From germline, CDR1 is LGHNA and CDR2 YNFKEQ.

This clonotype appeared many times. The rearrangement joins TRBV5-1 to TRBJ2-3; 8 bases are a match to TRBD2. Germline trimming cut 0 bases from V and 5 bases from J; bases unmatched to any gene: 5. The CDR3 loop spans 15 amino acids. Germline V gives CDR1 SGHRS, CDR2 YFSETQ. CDR3 sequence (DNA): TGCGCCAGCAGCTTGGTAGCGGGATCGGGAGATACGCAGTATTTT. Translation gives CASSLVAGSGDTQYF.

This clonotype was picked up a small number of times. The chain couples TRBV5-5 to TRBJ2-4; D call uncertain. Germline CDR1 SGHKS, CDR2 YYEKEE (reference sequence). The CDR3 spans 18 residues. V lost 0 bases and J lost 1, with 17 bases in between. CDR3 region: CASSLDGPPLRAKNIQYF. The CDR3 DNA is TGTGCCAGCAGCTTGGATGGACCACCTCTGAGGGCCAAAAACATTCAGTACTTC. The full variable domain, its missing parts supplied by reference TRBV5-5 and TRBJ2-4, is DAGVTQSPTHLIKTRGQQVTLRCSPISGHKSVSWYQQVLGQGPQFIFQYYEKEERGRGNFPDRFSARQFPNYSSELNVNALLLGDSALYLCASSLDGPPLRAKNIQYFGAGTRLSVL.

The chain employs TRBV20-1 and TRBJ2-1; unclear D gene. Germline values: CDR1 DFQATT, CDR2 SNEGSKA (reference sequence). Trimming removed 4 bases from V and 2 bases from J, with 12 bases in between. The CDR3 contains 14 residues. The CDR3 reads CSAKGAAPYNEQFF. CDR3 nucleotides: TGCAGTGCTAAGGGCGCGGCGCCCTACAATGAGCAGTTCTTC.

This clonotype has just a few counts. The CDR3 sequence is CASSVARLAGYNEQYF. The CDR3 bases are TGTGCCAGCAGCGTAGCCCGACTAGCGGGTTACAATGAGCAGTACTTC. The chain joins TRBV9 to TRBJ2-7; 10 bases are shared with TRBD2. The length of the CDR3 is 16 residues. The V segment lost 0 bases and the J segment 7 bases; nucleotides outside the gene matches: 10. Germline V lookup: CDR1 SGDLS, CDR2 YYNGEE.

The V gene is TRBV19, the J gene TRBJ2-7; D is perhaps TRBD1 or TRBD2 (5 bases each). V gave up 10 bases and J gave up 2 bases, with 12 bases separating them. The CDR3 length is 12 residues. Germline V gene sequence: CDR1 LNHDA, CDR2 SQIVND (reference sequence). CDR3 bases: TGTGCCACCGGGGACGGGACCTACGAGCAGTACTTC. Protein product: CATGDGTYEQYF.

This clonotype has just a few counts. The gene calls are TRBV29-1 and TRBJ2-5, with D perhaps matching TRBD1 (5 bases). The germline CDR1 and CDR2 sequences are SQVTM and ANQGSEA. Trimming shortened V by 2 bases and J by 5 bases, and 18 bases separated the two germline ends. CDR3 size: 15 residues. The CDR3 DNA is TGCAGCGTTGAAACCGACAGACTTCAAGGGGAGACCCAGTACTTC. Protein: CSVETDRLQGETQYF.

CDR3 sequence: CASSSLRTSGRNEQFF. Here the CDR3 DNA reads TGTGCCAGCAGTTCACTAAGGACTAGCGGGAGAAATGAGCAGTTCTTC. The V call is TRBV12-3 or TRBV12-4, the J call TRBJ2-1; 13 bases fit TRBD2. Unmatched junction bases numbered 7, after V lost 4 bases and J lost 7 bases. The CDR3 has 16 residues.

In its sample, this clonotype was seen a few times. V usage is TRBV20-1 and J usage is TRBJ2-1, with 9 bases identical to TRBD2. Judging by the DNA end, TRBJ2-7 fits better; the J call may be wrong. Germline V lookup: CDR1 DFQATT, CDR2 SNEGSKA (reference sequence). There are 17 residues in the CDR3. CDR3 in amino acids: CSASPLAGFTSYNEQYF. CDR3 nucleotides: TGCAGTGCTAGCCCACTAGCGGGCTTCACCTCCTACAATGAGCAGTACTTC.

The V and J genes are TRBV6-6 and TRBJ1-1; no definite D call. The V and J ends lost 2 bases and 11 bases respectively, with 12 bases between them. This CDR3 has 12 residues. Germline V gives CDR1 MNHNY, CDR2 SVGAGI (reference sequence). CDR3 DNA: TGTGCCAGCAGTTACAGTCGGGGAATGGCTTTCTTT. This gives the protein CASSYSRGMAFF.

The V gene is TRBV5-1, the J gene TRBJ2-5; 7 bases map to TRBD2. Germline-derived CDR1 and CDR2 are SGHRS and YFSETQ. V gave up 2 bases and J gave up 2 bases; unmatched junction bases: 6. The length of the CDR3 is 15 residues. In DNA, the CDR3 is TGCGCCAGCAGCTTAGTAACTAGCGAACAAGAGACCCAGTACTTC. It translates to CASSLVTSEQETQYF.

This clonotype was seen only a few times. The V call is TRBV5-5, the J call TRBJ2-7; 7 bases agree with TRBD1. The CDR3 sequence is 14 residues long. The junction had 6 bases not matched to a gene; V was cut back by 3 bases and J by 3 bases. CDR1 is SGHKS and CDR2 is YYEKEE in the germline V gene (reference sequence). DNA for the CDR3: TGTGCCAGCAGCTCCTTCAGGGACAGCTACGAGCAGTACTTC. Translation gives CASSSFRDSYEQYF.

The sample holds a few counts of this clonotype. The chain recombines TRBV2 with TRBJ2-1, with D tentatively TRBD1 or TRBD2 (5 bases each). CDR3 length: 12 amino acids. V lost 8 bases to trimming and J lost 6 bases, with 11 bases between them. Germline V gene data show CDR1 as SNHLY and CDR2 as FYNNEI. In DNA, the CDR3 is TGTGCCAGCTGGTGGGACCTCAATGAGCAGTTCTTC. Translated: CASWWDLNEQFF. Drawing the rest from reference TRBV2 and TRBJ2-1, the complete variable domain is EPEVTQTPSHQVTQMGQEVILRCVPISNHLYFYWYRQILGQKVEFLVSFYNNEISEKSEIFDDQFSVERPDGSNFTLKIRSTKLEDSAMYFCASWWDLNEQFFGPGTRLTVL.

This clonotype turned up a few times. V gene TRBV25-1 combines with J gene TRBJ1-5; D not certain. The V and J ends lost 2 bases and 5 bases respectively, with 10 bases between them. Germline V gives CDR1 MGHDK, CDR2 SYGVNS. The CDR3 runs to 14 residues. CDR3 sequence (DNA): TGTGCCAGCAGTGAAGGCGACTACCATCAGCCCCAGCATTTT. Amino acid sequence: CASSEGDYHQPQHF.

This sequence joins TRBV6-5 and TRBJ2-7; D is unresolved. The germline gives CDR1 MNHEY, CDR2 SVGAGI. V lost 6 bases and J 7 bases, leaving 22 bases between the germline ends. The CDR3 sequence is 15 residues long. Here the CDR3 reads CASSPTGGDHNEQYF. The CDR3 nucleotides read TGTGCCAGCAGCCCTACTGGCGGAGATCACAATGAGCAGTACTTC.

This clonotype has only a few counts. The chain recombines TRBV9 with TRBJ2-5; tentatively, D is TRBD2 (6 bases). V was pared by 0 bases and J by 5 bases, with 14 bases between. This CDR3 region has 15 residues. The germline V gene has CDR1 SGDLS and CDR2 YYNGEE. CDR3 DNA sequence: TGTGCCAGCAGCGTAGGGACTACCTCCCAGGAGACCCAGTACTTC. Residues: CASSVGTTSQETQYF.

This clonotype was seen repeatedly, ten times or more. J is TRBJ1-2 and V is TRBV7-9; tentatively, D is TRBD1 (6 bases). Germline V CDR1 and CDR2: SEHNR, FQNEAQ (reference sequence). CDR3 length: 15 amino acids. With 2 bases removed from V and 0 bases from J, the gap between germline ends came to 10 bases. The chain's CDR3 is CASSLWQGSNYGYTF. DNA of the CDR3: TGTGCCAGCAGCTTATGGCAGGGGTCTAACTATGGCTACACCTTC. Full variable domain (outside the CDR3, taken from reference TRBV7-9 and TRBJ1-2): DTGVSQNPRHKITKRGQNVTFRCDPISEHNRLYWYRQTLGQGPEFLTYFQNEAQLEKSRLLSDRFSAERPKGSFSTLEIQRTEQGDSAMYLCASSLWQGSNYGYTFGSGTRLTVV.

The chain links TRBV11-2 to TRBJ1-6, with D unresolved. V lost 4 bases and J lost 14, with 9 bases in between. Germline CDR1 is SGHAT and CDR2 is FQNNGV. The CDR3 spans 11 residues. The CDR3 is CASSSGKTLHF. The CDR3 DNA reads TGTGCCAGCAGCTCTGGGAAAACCCTCCACTTT.

The J gene is TRBJ2-5, the V gene TRBV7-6; the D gene is possibly TRBD1 (6 bases). Near its end, the DNA agrees better with TRBJ2-7, so the J call may be wrong. The germline gives CDR1 SGHVS, CDR2 FNYEAQ. The CDR3 covers 15 residues. CDR3 DNA: TGTGCCAGCAGCTTAGTAGGCGACAGGCCCTACGAGCAGTACTTC. It is translated as CASSLVGDRPYEQYF.

This clonotype was observed a handful of times. This chain connects TRBV29-1 to TRBJ2-1; 10 nucleotides align to TRBD2. The V gene end was trimmed by 7 bases and the J gene end by 0 bases; junction bases not matched to a gene: 3. This CDR3 has 14 amino acids. Germline CDR1 reads SQVTM; CDR2 reads ANQGSEA. The CDR3 here is CSERLAGSYNEQFF. The CDR3, as DNA: TGCAGCGAGCGACTAGCGGGCTCCTACAATGAGCAGTTCTTC.